This T cell receptor beta chain was recovered during a study of neoadjuvant anti-PD-1 for oral cavity cancer. Looking at the study overall: Non-progressing patients received a fourth nivolumab dose near day 43, then surgery on days 50-56.

The table came from immunoSEQ multiplex PCR; TCRdb's copy has only in-frame clones and leaves some out. Here the sample spans around 20,000 clones, around 76% being singletons. This clone showed up just a few times. The CDR3 loop spans 16 amino acids. Germline V gene lookup returns CDR1 SEHNR and CDR2 FQNEAQ (reference sequence). Losses at the gene ends were 4 bases for V and 5 bases for J; bases not matched to a gene: 12. Patients were newly diagnosed with stage II-IVA oral cavity squamous cell carcinoma without prior systemic or radiation treatment. The patients had HPV-negative, locally advanced oral cavity squamous cell carcinoma. PBMCs were not maintained or expanded in culture before analysis.

The sequencing used PBMCs, collected before nivolumab (anti-PD-1) treatment. This clonotype was obtained from a person between 35 and 79 years old with oral cavity squamous cell carcinoma. The chain joins TRBV7-9 to TRBJ2-7; 9 positions agree with TRBD2. Here the CDR3 DNA reads TGTGCCAGCAGCTCCCTTGAGGCGGGAGGGAGGGACGAGCAGTACTTC. This translates into CASSSLEAGGRDEQYF.